This is a list of T cell receptor beta chains from one sample in a study of CD8 T cells in ankylosing spondylitis. TCRdb fed the 5' RACE reads into MiXCR, producing one record per CDR3 protein. This sample has 300,000 to 350,000 distinct CDR3 sequences, with 20% to 25% found just once. Input material: blood, either unsorted or a sorted T cell fraction (not recorded which). Receptor source: a female donor with ankylosing spondylitis or in good health (not recorded which). CDR3s include the opening cysteine and the closing phenylalanine or tryptophan. D genes are given only for firm matches. Clone sizes are given selectively: once, few, many, or a class where the clone is expanded.

j_call clone_size v_call d_call cdr3_nt cdr3_aa
TRBJ2-5 . TRBV29-1 TRBD2 TGCAGCGTGGGGGTCCATGCGGGAGGGCCCAGTCGGGAGATGCGGACCCAGTACTTC CSVGVHAGGPSREMRTQYF
TRBJ2-7 . TRBV7-9 TRBD1 TGTGCCAGCAGCCGGACAGGGGTCGAGCAGTACTTC CASSRTGVEQYF
TRBJ1-1 . TRBV7-6 . TGTGCCAGCAGCAAAAACAGGGATCCCTGGACTGAAGCTTTCTTT CASSKNRDPWTEAFF
TRBJ1-5 . TRBV24-1 . TGTGCCACCAGTGTAGAGGTCGGGCAGCCCCAGCATTTT CATSVEVGQPQHF
TRBJ2-5 . TRBV20-1 . TGCAGTGCCAGGGACGTCCGGCAGCCCCAACAAGAGACCCAGTACTTC CSARDVRQPQQETQYF
TRBJ1-2 . TRBV24-1 TRBD1 TGTGCCACCAGTGATGATAGGAGGGGGCGGTCATATGGCTACACCTTC CATSDDRRGRSYGYTF
TRBJ2-1 . TRBV6-5 TRBD2 TGTGCCAGCAGTTACTCGAGGACTAGCTATGAGCAGTTCTTC CASSYSRTSYEQFF
TRBJ2-1 . TRBV20-1 . TGCAGTGCTTATTTAGAGGTCGGCTCCTACAATGAGCAGTTCTTC CSAYLEVGSYNEQFF
TRBJ2-1 few TRBV5-1 . TGCGCCAGCAGCTTGGATAACAATGAGCAGTTCTTC CASSLDNNEQFF
TRBJ2-1 few TRBV7-6 . TGTGCCAGCGGGAAAGAAGCCTACAATGAGCAGTTCTTC CASGKEAYNEQFF
TRBJ2-5 . TRBV6-5 TRBD2 TGTGCCAGCAGTTACTCGATGGGCGGGAGGGTACCGCGGACCCAGTACTTC CASSYSMGGRVPRTQYF
TRBJ1-5 many TRBV20-1 . TGCAGTGCCCCCGCACCGGGGGCCGGTCAGCCCCAGCATTTT CSAPAPGAGQPQHF
TRBJ2-3 few TRBV7-2 TRBD1 TGTGCCAGCAGCTTACGGGGACAGTTAACAGATACGCAGTATTTT CASSLRGQLTDTQYF
TRBJ2-2 . TRBV9 . TGTGCCAGCAGCGTTAGGGGCGGGGGCGGCACCGGGGAGCTGTTTTTT CASSVRGGGGTGELFF
TRBJ1-5 few TRBV15 . TGTGCCACCAGCTTCCAGGTGGGGGGTCCGGAGCCCCAGCATTTT CATSFQVGGPEPQHF
TRBJ2-2 . TRBV20-1 . TGCAGTGCTAGGAGGACCGTCGCTTTGGGCGGGGAGCTGTTTTTT CSARRTVALGGELFF
TRBJ2-1 . TRBV5-1 . TGCGCCAGCAGCCAACAACGACCGGCGGGGCACAATGAGCAGTTCTTC CASSQQRPAGHNEQFF
TRBJ2-2 . TRBV9 . TGTGCCAGCAGCGTAGATGGGGCAAACACCGGGGAGCTGTTTTTT CASSVDGANTGELFF
TRBJ2-3 . TRBV3-1 TRBD2 TGTGCCAGCAGCTCCGCGACTAGCGGTTTCGGAGATACGCAGTATTTT CASSSATSGFGDTQYF
TRBJ2-6 . TRBV9 . TGTGCCAGCGGTGAGGTTTCTGGGGCCAACGTCCTGACTTTC CASGEVSGANVLTF
TRBJ2-1 few TRBV5-6 . TGTGCCAGCAGCTTGGAAAGGAGCCGGGAGCAGTTCTTC CASSLERSREQFF
TRBJ1-2 . TRBV6-1 . TGTGCCAGCAAATCCGGGCCCCGGATCTATGGCTACACCTTC CASKSGPRIYGYTF